This record looks at one T cell receptor (beta chain) sequence and its context. Produced via immunoSEQ multiplex PCR; TCRdb's table is partial and in-frame only. The profile covers roughly 70,000 clones, with about 92% appearing a single time and approximately 2.5% taken by the ten largest. This sample is part of a study of T cell clones after liver transplantation. Study background: A pre-transplant mixed lymphocyte reaction with TCRbeta sequencing defined graft-donor-reactive clones followed in post-transplant blood. Blood was drawn pre-transplant, before withdrawal, and after full or failed withdrawal.

CD3+CD4+ and CD3+CD8+ cells were FACS-sorted from thawed unstimulated PBMCs. This CDR3 is 19 amino acids long. The V gene end was trimmed by 2 bases and the J gene end by 1 base; junction bases not matched to a gene: 11. Germline V gives CDR1 KGHSH, CDR2 LQKENI. This TCR came from a human donor who received a liver transplant. This sample comprised CD4+ T cells from blood, obtained before liver transplant. This sequence joins TRBV18 and TRBJ2-4; TRBD1 matches 10 bases. CDR3 coding DNA: TGTGCCAGCTCACCAAAAGGGGACAGGGGAATGTCGGCCAAAAACATTCAGTACTTC. Protein product: CASSPKGDRGMSAKNIQYF.